Below, 4 T cell receptor beta chains from the same sample are listed, as sequenced in a study of T cell responses to AZD1222 COVID-19 vaccine. Clones were sequenced by immunoSEQ multiplex PCR, and TCRdb holds only the in-frame ones, with some missing. The data show about 130,000 clones, more than 75% seen once. Sequences were derived from peripheral blood, sampled on day 0 of AZD1222 vaccination. The receptors were gathered from an adult in good health.

The CDR3 spells CASSLAQVLETQYF. The CDR3 coding sequence is TGTGCCAGCAGCTTAGCGCAGGTTTTGGAGACCCAGTACTTC. The gene calls are TRBV7-9 and TRBJ2-5; D not certain. The CDR3 has 14 amino acids. Trimming took off 0 bases at V and 5 bases at J, with 10 bases between the two ends. CDR1 and CDR2 (germline): SEHNR, FQNEAQ (reference sequence).

The V gene is TRBV5-1, the J gene TRBJ2-2; TRBD1 or TRBD2 may be the D gene (5 bases each). CDR1 SGHRS and CDR2 YFSETQ come from the germline V gene. V gave up 2 bases and J gave up 7 bases, with 15 bases separating them. This CDR3 has 15 residues. The CDR3 sequence is CASSLGQTGGGELFF. DNA for the CDR3: TGCGCCAGCAGCTTAGGACAAACCGGAGGCGGGGAGCTGTTTTTT.

The chain has TRBV18 and TRBJ1-3; tentative D call: TRBD1 (5 bases). Germline loops: CDR1 KGHSH, CDR2 LQKENI. This CDR3 has 16 amino acids. Trimming cost V 2 bases and J 0 bases, with 11 bases left between them. The CDR3 reads CASSPDSRNSGNTIYF. The DNA of the CDR3 is TGTGCCAGCTCACCAGACAGCAGAAACTCTGGAAACACCATATATTTT.

J is TRBJ1-1 and V is TRBV2; D not certain. V lost 8 bases to trimming and J lost 0 bases, with 10 bases between them. The V gene's germline CDR1 is SNHLY and CDR2 FYNNEI. The CDR3 runs to 13 residues. CDR3 amino acids: CASERQMNTEAFF. CDR3 nucleotide sequence: TGTGCCAGCGAGAGACAAATGAACACTGAAGCTTTCTTT.